These T cell receptor beta chains were read from a single sample in a study of shared clonotypes between healthy human individuals. Profiling relied on immunoSEQ multiplex PCR, and the TCRdb table lists in-frame clones only, not all of them. There are around 720,000 clones in the sample; approximately 73% occur only once, and 1.5% to 2% lies in the top ten. Sequenced: memory CD4+ T cells sorted from blood. These receptors were taken from a woman in her twenties or thirties in good health. Each CDR3 is given with its conserved first and last residue. A D gene is named only where the DNA matches it firmly. Clone size is given for some rows only: seen once, a few or many times, or a class if the clone is expanded.

TGTGCCAGCAGTTCTTGGACTAGCGGGACCTACGAGCAGTACTTC,CASSSWTSGTYEQYF,TRBJ2-7,TRBD2,TRBV5-6,-
TGTGCCAGCAACCTGGGGTCTATCGAGCATACGCAGTATTTT,CASNLGSIEHTQYF,TRBJ2-3,-,TRBV6-1,-
TGTGCCTGGAACCCGGGACCTGGAAACACCATATATTTT,CAWNPGPGNTIYF,TRBJ1-3,-,TRBV7-9,-
TGCGCCAGCAGCAGAGACAGGAATGAAAAACTGTTTTTT,CASSRDRNEKLFF,TRBJ1-4,-,TRBV5-1,once
TGTGCCAGCAGCTTAGCGCTGGTTCTAGCGGGAGGCCTCGGGGAGCTGTTTTTT,CASSLALVLAGGLGELFF,TRBJ2-2,TRBD2,TRBV7-2,-
TGCGCCAGCCGCAGGGACGGCAACATCGGGGAGCTGTTTTTT,CASRRDGNIGELFF,TRBJ2-2,-,TRBV5-1,-
TGTGCCACCCAGCGCTGGGCGGGAGATGGGGATGAGCAGTTCTTC,CATQRWAGDGDEQFF,TRBJ2-1,TRBD2,TRBV11-1,-
TGTGCCAGCAGCTTCTCCCGTAACTACGAGCAGTACTTC,CASSFSRNYEQYF,TRBJ2-7,-,TRBV11-2,-
TGTGCCAGTAGGGACTATATAACTGATACGCAGTATTTT,CASRDYITDTQYF,TRBJ2-3,TRBD2,TRBV27,-
TGCGCCAGCAGCACCCAGCTCCGTGGCTACACCTTC,CASSTQLRGYTF,TRBJ1-2,-,TRBV5-1,-
TGTGCCAGCAGCTTGATACAGGGCGGCACCGGGGAGCTGTTTTTT,CASSLIQGGTGELFF,TRBJ2-2,-,TRBV7-3,-
TGCGCCAGCAGCATAGGACAGGGGCGCTCCTACGAGCAGTACTTC,CASSIGQGRSYEQYF,TRBJ2-7,TRBD1,TRBV5-1,once
TGTGCCAGCAGCTTGGTGGCTAGCGGACGGAACGAGCAGTACTTC,CASSLVASGRNEQYF,TRBJ2-7,TRBD2,TRBV5-5,-
TGTGCCAGCAGAGGGGACTTTGTGGAGCAGTACTTC,CASRGDFVEQYF,TRBJ2-7,-,TRBV2,few
TGCGCCAGCATTTTCTCCGGGACAGAAGAGTACGAGCAGTACTTC,CASIFSGTEEYEQYF,TRBJ2-7,TRBD1,TRBV23-1,-
TGTGCCAGCAGCTCGACTTGGGGCTTTGGTAACATTCAGTACTTC,CASSSTWGFGNIQYF,TRBJ2-4,-,TRBV7-2,few
TGTGCCAGCAGTGATTCCCCGCCTAACGAGCAGTACTTC,CASSDSPPNEQYF,TRBJ2-7,-,TRBV2,few
TGTGCCAGCAGTTTAAGTCCGGCTGCCTATGGCTACACCTTC,CASSLSPAAYGYTF,TRBJ1-2,-,TRBV28,-
TGTGCCAGCGGTGGGTACAGTCCTTCCGTGACTAACTATGGCTACACCTTC,CASGGYSPSVTNYGYTF,TRBJ1-2,-,TRBV6-1,-
TGCGCCAGCAGCGGGGGGAGTTTTGGAAACACCATATATTTT,CASSGGSFGNTIYF,TRBJ1-3,-,TRBV5-1,-